This record looks at one TCR beta chain sequence and its context. Its antigen is as yet unknown. The donors were in the 120-subject validation cohort, distinct from the approximately 730-subject first cohort. This specimen belongs to a study of cytomegalovirus exposure and HLA in healthy donors. Study observations and caveats: The study designated 150 or so TCR beta chains cytomegalovirus-associated.

Clones were sequenced by immunoSEQ multiplex PCR, and TCRdb holds only the in-frame ones, with some missing. The sample lists roughly 190,000 clones; about 89% were seen once. Sequencing used PBMCs. The sequence was collected from a man younger than 40 in good health and CMV-seropositive.

The CDR3 DNA reads TGCGCCAGCAGCTTGGGGAGGGGCAGGCTTTACGAGCAGTACTTC. Translation gives CASSLGRGRLYEQYF. This sequence joins TRBV5-1 and TRBJ2-7, with D perhaps matching TRBD2 (6 bases). CDR3 size: 15 residues. The germline V gene has CDR1 SGHRS and CDR2 YFSETQ. V was cut by 0 bases and J by 4 bases, with 14 bases left in between. Supplemented by reference TRBV5-1 and TRBJ2-7, the full variable domain reads KAGVTQTPRYLIKTRGQQVTLSCSPISGHRSVSWYQQTPGQGLQFLFEYFSETQRNKGNFPGRFSGRQFSNSRSEMNVSTLELGDSALYLCASSLGRGRLYEQYFGPGTRLTVT.